Listed below are T cell receptor beta chains from one sample, sequenced in a study of identical twins. TCRdb re-derived calls from the 5' RACE reads in MiXCR, one entry per CDR3 protein. The repertoire holds about 300,000 distinct CDR3 sequences, over 9% seen once, with around 7.8% in the top ten. This sample was shared with a second study, whose subject was yellow fever vaccine responses in identical twins.

The sequencing sample was made of CD8+ T cells sorted from blood. These receptors all stem from a woman between 18 and 29 years old in good health. Both conserved end residues are part of each CDR3. The D gene is left open where the match is weak. Only part of the rows carry a size: once, few, many, or a class if the clone is expanded.

abundance,v_gene,d_gene,j_gene,CDR3nt,CDR3aa
few,TRBV4-1,-,TRBJ2-2,TGCGCCAGCAGCCAAGATCGCAGGCTCGCGAACACCGGGGAGCTGTTTTTT,CASSQDRRLANTGELFF
-,TRBV11-2,TRBD2,TRBJ2-2,TGTGCCAGCAGCCCGCGGACTAGCGGGGGGGTGAACACCGGGGAGCTGTTTTTT,CASSPRTSGGVNTGELFF
few,TRBV7-9,TRBD2,TRBJ2-5,TGTGCCAGCAGCGGACTAGCGGGAGTGGGAGAGACCCAGTACTTC,CASSGLAGVGETQYF
few,TRBV2,TRBD2,TRBJ2-1,TGTGCCATCAATACCGGACTAGTGCTCCTGGGGCCCGTCTACAATGAGCAGTTCTTC,CAINTGLVLLGPVYNEQFF
many,TRBV5-1,-,TRBJ2-1,TGCGCCAGCAGAGATACCCTACTCCCCCCCTACAATGAGCAGTTCTTC,CASRDTLLPPYNEQFF
-,TRBV28,-,TRBJ1-3,TGTGCCAGCAGTCATCGGGACGGATCCTCTGGAAACACCATATATTTT,CASSHRDGSSGNTIYF
few,TRBV13,-,TRBJ1-5,TGTGCCAGCAGCATCGGGACCGAAAATATCAGCCCCCAGCATTTT,CASSIGTENISPQHF
-,TRBV2,TRBD1,TRBJ2-1,TGTGCCAGCCAGGGGGCTTACAATGAGCAGTTCTTC,CASQGAYNEQFF
few,TRBV6-1,-,TRBJ2-2,TGTGCCAGCATAAGTTATGGGGGCACCGGGGAGCTGTTTTTT,CASISYGGTGELFF
-,TRBV14,-,TRBJ1-4,TGTGCCAGCAGCCGAAAAGAGGGAGGTTTCCGAAAACTGTTTTTT,CASSRKEGGFRKLFF
few,TRBV28,-,TRBJ2-1,TGTGCCAGCACCCTAGGGGTCTATTCCCCCTACAATGAGCAGTTCTTC,CASTLGVYSPYNEQFF
-,TRBV5-5,-,TRBJ2-2,TGTGCCAGCAGCTTGGTGGTTACTAGCAACACCGGGGAGCTGTTTTTT,CASSLVVTSNTGELFF
-,TRBV7-8,-,TRBJ1-6,TGTGCCAGCAGCTTAGCCAGGGGATCACCCCTCCACTTT,CASSLARGSPLHF
-,TRBV7-6,TRBD1,TRBJ1-2,TGTGCCAGCAGCCCTACCCGGGACAGGGGGACATCTAACTATGGCTACACCTTC,CASSPTRDRGTSNYGYTF
many,TRBV5-1,TRBD1,TRBJ2-3,TGCGCCAGCTCAGGCGTGGGGACAGGATACACAGATACGCAGTATTTT,CASSGVGTGYTDTQYF
-,TRBV11-3,-,TRBJ1-1,TGTGCCAGCAGCTTACCCCCCGGACCGGCTTTCTTT,CASSLPPGPAFF
-,TRBV28,TRBD1,TRBJ1-5,TGTGCCAGCAGTTTGGGCACAGGGGAGATCAATCAGCCCCAGCATTTT,CASSLGTGEINQPQHF
many,TRBV27,-,TRBJ2-2,TGTGCCAGCAGTTACAGGGTAGTGACCGGGGAGCTGTTTTTT,CASSYRVVTGELFF